This T cell receptor (beta chain) was identified during a study of CD8 T cells in Susac syndrome. Study background: Sequenced Susac syndrome patients included roughly six with clinically active disease and eight in remission.

Sequencing targeted TCR beta in blood CD8+ and CD4+ T cells. Roughly 0.45 to 1 ug RNA was reverse transcribed with random hexamers. MiXCR, run by TCRdb on the immunoSEQ multiplex PCR reads, gives a single entry per CDR3 protein. Of about 140,000 distinct CDR3 sequences listed, around 95% were seen once; the top ten hold around 0.15%. Sequenced material: CD4+ T cells from PBMCs. The source of this sequence is a human donor with Susac syndrome.

The CDR3 region is CASSLLAGGYNEQFF. CDR3 in DNA: TGTGCCAGCAGCTTACTAGCGGGAGGTTACAATGAGCAGTTCTTC. This chain connects TRBV5-5 to TRBJ2-1; 12 bases are a match to TRBD2. Germline V CDR1 and CDR2: SGHKS, YYEKEE (reference sequence). V dropped 2 bases and J dropped 4; count of bases not matched to a gene: 1. This CDR3 region has 15 residues.